The T cell receptor beta chain under discussion was sequenced for a study of T-cell memory formation after mild COVID-19 (dated by TCRdb to about 2021). Background for the entire study: TCR sequence clusters from the two donors were found to be largely donor specific. Two young, previously healthy adult volunteers, one female and one male, were included in the cohort. In two donors, T-cell clones that expanded and contracted after mild COVID-19 were followed by sequencing TCRalpha and TCRbeta repertoires longitudinally. On the study overall, not on this receptor specifically: SARS-CoV-2 specificity was not confirmed for the second-wave clones peaking on day 37. Only two mild cases were covered by the study, and larger cohorts that include severe cases with pre-infection samples were considered necessary. Contracting CD4+ clones were found mainly in CM and EM memory subsets, while CD8+ clones were enriched in EMRA. Some responding clones were detected in pre-infection memory, suggesting pre-existing cross-reactive memory T cells joined the SARS-CoV-2 response. From day 15 to 85, contracting clones showed balanced CD4/CD8 phenotypes, whereas a second wave of clones that expanded from day 15 to 37 leaned towards CD4+.

The CDR1 and CDR2 encoded by the germline V gene (reference sequence) are LGHDT and YNNKEL. The CDR3 has 13 amino acids, counting the end cysteine and phenylalanine. The only DNA kept is the CDR3, 39 bases in frame from the first base. Between the V and J ends, shortened by 1 base and 3 bases respectively, the junction contains 6 bases. Ficoll-Paque density gradient centrifugation was used to isolate PBMCs. The listed sequencing device is Illumina NovaSeq 6000. Using 5'RACE with constant-segment primers, TCRalpha and TCRbeta cDNA libraries were constructed, with sample barcodes and unique molecular identifiers added in the process. Trizol reagent was used to extract RNA from every sample. Library amplification was performed in two PCR steps, and a second sample barcode and Illumina TruSeq adapters were introduced in the second step. Sequencing of the libraries was done on an Illumina NovaSeq, producing 2 x 150 bp paired-end reads. As for the authors' bioinformatics: With migec v1.2.7, reads were demultiplexed and then collapsed into UMI-guided consensus sequences. With mixcr v2.1.11, UMI consensuses were aligned to TRA and TRB V and J templates and assembled into clonotypes. Expanded or contracted clonotypes were those called significant by both edgeR and NoisET, with noise models trained on biological replicates. For edgeR calls, a false discovery rate-adjusted p below 0.01 and a log2 fold-change threshold of 1 were applied. As an exploratory analysis of dynamics, max-normalized trajectories of the 1000 most abundant clonotypes were examined with PCA combined with hierarchical clustering. The CD4 or CD8 phenotype of responding clones was assigned using the separately sequenced CD4+ and CD8+ repertoires. The raw public reads went through TCRdb reprocessing: fastp at Q25, MiXCR clone calling, in-frame beta chains kept. Each record represents a unique CDR3 protein, reported with the most common genes and DNA among its rows. The V and J calls reflect TCRdb's pipeline rather than the authors' work. The table for this sample lists fewer than 550,000 distinct CDR3 sequences; approximately 20% of them were counted only once. Together, the top ten hold 7.5% to 9.5% of the sample.

This clonotype was found many times. Its antigen remains undetermined. It has no much larger one-base neighbor in the sample; base qualities were not kept. The source is an adult woman who had mild COVID-19 (a few samples of this study predate the infection). The sample titles of this study are shuffled in the database, so cell type and time point are left out; the donor was told from shared clones. Sequenced material: PBMCs or a T cell subset sorted from them (not recorded which). Here the chain combines TRBV3-1 and TRBJ1-2; the D gene is unclear. The nucleotide sequence is given as TGTGCCAGCAGCCAAGTTCCAGACTATGGCTACACCTTC. Its translation reads: CASSQVPDYGYTF.